The T cell receptor beta chain described here comes from a study of blood T cells in healthy people across ages. Whole-study results and caveats: The lack of PBMC sorting stopped any conclusive naive versus antigen-experienced comparison.

PCR was performed a second time for roughly 7 to 12 cycles using a sample-barcoded 5' primer and a J-beta primer mix. TCRdb redid the calling of the 5' RACE reads with MiXCR, one entry per CDR3 protein. This table holds about 730,000 distinct CDR3 sequences, 43% found once. Of note for this clonotype: The antigen is unknown.

The authors extracted at least 6 micrograms of total RNA per sample. CDR1 is MNHEY and CDR2 is SVGEGT in the germline V gene. The CDR3 covers 14 residues. V was clipped by 10 bases and J by 6 bases; unmatched bases: 7. The V and J genes are TRBV6-2 or TRBV6-3 and TRBJ2-1, with TRBD2 matching over 12 bases. This TCR was recovered from a woman aged 55-70 years in good health. What was sequenced was blood. The DNA of the CDR3 is TGTGCCACGTCATTACTAGCGGGAGGCAATGAGCAGTTCTTC. It is translated as CATSLLAGGNEQFF.